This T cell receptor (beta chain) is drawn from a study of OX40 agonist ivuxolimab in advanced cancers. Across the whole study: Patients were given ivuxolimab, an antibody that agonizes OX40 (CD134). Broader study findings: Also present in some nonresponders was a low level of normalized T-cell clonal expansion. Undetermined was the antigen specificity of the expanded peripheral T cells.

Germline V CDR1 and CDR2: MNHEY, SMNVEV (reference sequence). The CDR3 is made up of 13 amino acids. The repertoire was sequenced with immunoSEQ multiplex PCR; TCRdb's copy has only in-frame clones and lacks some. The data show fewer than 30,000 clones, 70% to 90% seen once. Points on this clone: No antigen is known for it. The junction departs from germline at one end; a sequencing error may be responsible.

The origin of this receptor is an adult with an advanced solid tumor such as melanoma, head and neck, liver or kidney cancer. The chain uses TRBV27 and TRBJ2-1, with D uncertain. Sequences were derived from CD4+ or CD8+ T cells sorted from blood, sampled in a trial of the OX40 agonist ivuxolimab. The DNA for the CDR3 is TGTGCCAGCAGCTTATCTCCCAGTAATGAGCAGTTCTTC. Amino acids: CASSLSPSNEQFF.